The table lists the clone carrying this T cell receptor beta chain with a count of one. The antigen remains undetermined. The study drew the donors from its approximately 110-subject validation cohort, separate from the roughly 670-subject first cohort. Repertoires were generated with immunoSEQ multiplex PCR, while TCRdb's copy carries only in-frame clones and drops some. The sample contains about 330,000 clones, roughly 85% of which appear only once. The data derive from a study of cytomegalovirus exposure and HLA in healthy donors. Findings of the study overall: Generally TCR sequences proved uncommon, though certain public TCRs appeared in numerous donors. Associated with cytomegalovirus, according to the listing, were around 160 TCR beta chains. With high specificity and sensitivity, the classifier reportedly diagnosed cytomegalovirus status.

Germline V gives CDR1 MNHEY, CDR2 SVGAGI. This CDR3 is built from 16 residues. Trimming removed 2 bases at V and 4 bases at J, with 17 bases between. The source is a woman aged 18-29 years in good health and CMV-seronegative. The chain joins TRBV6-5 to TRBJ1-1; TRBD1 might be the D (5 bases). The sample consisted of PBMCs. Here the CDR3 DNA reads TGTGCCAGCAGTTACACGGCCGACTTGGGGGGCACTGAAGCTTTCTTT. It encodes CASSYTADLGGTEAFF.